The 5 T cell receptor beta chains listed next were all sequenced from one sample in a study of blood T cell repertoires in COVID-19 (TCRdb year 2020). Library generation was performed with the immunoSEQ multiplex PCR assay. TCRdb mirrors the immuneACCESS table, restricted to in-frame sequences. Some clones are absent from its copies; in checked studies, under half trace to an unresolved V gene, and the reason for the others is unknown. For this sample there are about 70,000 clones; 70% to 90% appear just once. The ten largest clonotypes hold 1.4% of the sample. Sequencing was done on a sample of peripheral blood. These receptors were obtained from a woman aged 60-75 years with acute or convalescent COVID-19.

The chain carries TRBV30 and TRBJ1-1; the match to TRBD1 covers 7 bases. This CDR3 has 14 amino acids. In germline, CDR1 is GTSNPN, CDR2 SVGIG (reference sequence). The trim removed 3 bases at V and 0 bases at J, leaving 4 bases unmatched. The CDR3, as DNA: TGTGCCTGGAGCCGGGACAGTCTGAACACTGAAGCTTTCTTT. As protein: CAWSRDSLNTEAFF.

The genes are TRBV20-1 and TRBJ2-5; tentatively, D is TRBD2 (5 bases). CDR1 and CDR2 from the germline V gene are DFQATT and SNEGSKA (reference sequence). There are 8 residues in the CDR3. The CDR3 nucleotides read TGCGGAGGAGAGACCCAGTACTTC. Translating gives CGGETQYF.

This clone showed up just once. This chain connects TRBV19 to TRBJ2-7, with 8 bases lining up with TRBD1. Germline CDR1 LNHDA, CDR2 SQIVND (reference sequence). The junction had 10 bases not matched to a gene; V was cut back by 5 bases and J by 4 bases. CDR3 length: 15 residues. The CDR3 region has the DNA TGTGCCAGTAGTCTGCGGGACAGGAGTTTTTACGAGCAGTACTTC. Its protein is CASSLRDRSFYEQYF.

V usage is TRBV5-6 and J usage is TRBJ1-6; no definite D call. CDR1 and CDR2 from the germline V gene are SGHDT and YYEEEE. With 10 bases removed from V and 1 base from J, the gap between germline ends came to 12 bases. CDR3 length equals 14 residues. As DNA, the CDR3 is TGTGCCTCCGGGTCGGAGTCCTATAATTCACCCCTCCACTTT. Translated, it gives CASGSESYNSPLHF. The full variable domain, with the rest looked up from reference TRBV5-6 and TRBJ1-6, is DAGVTQSPTHLIKTRGQQVTLRCSPKSGHDTVSWYQQALGQGPQFIFQYYEEEERQRGNFPDRFSGHQFPNYSSELNVNALLLGDSALYLCASGSESYNSPLHFGNGTRLTVT.

The chain uses TRBV5-6 and TRBJ1-1; D call uncertain. Per the germline V gene, CDR1 is SGHDT and CDR2 is YYEEEE. Trimming pared 4 bases from V and 1 base from J, leaving 14 bases between. The CDR3 consists of 15 residues. The CDR3 protein is CASSPLMRKNTEAFF. CDR3 DNA sequence: TGTGCCAGCAGCCCCCTGATGAGAAAGAACACTGAAGCTTTCTTT.